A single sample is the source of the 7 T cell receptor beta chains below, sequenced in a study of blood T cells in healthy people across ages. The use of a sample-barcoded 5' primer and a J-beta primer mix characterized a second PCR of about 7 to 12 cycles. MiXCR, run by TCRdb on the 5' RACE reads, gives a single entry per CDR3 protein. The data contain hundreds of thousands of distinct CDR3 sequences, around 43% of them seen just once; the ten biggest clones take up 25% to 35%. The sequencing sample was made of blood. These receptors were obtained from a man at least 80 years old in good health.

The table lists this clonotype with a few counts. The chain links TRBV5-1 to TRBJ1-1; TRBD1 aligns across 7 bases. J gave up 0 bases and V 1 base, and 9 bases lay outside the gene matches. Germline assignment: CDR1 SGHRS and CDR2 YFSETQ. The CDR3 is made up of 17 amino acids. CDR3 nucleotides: TGCGCCAGCAGCTTGCGAGAAGGGGGCGCATTGAACACTGAAGCTTTCTTT. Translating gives CASSLREGGALNTEAFF.

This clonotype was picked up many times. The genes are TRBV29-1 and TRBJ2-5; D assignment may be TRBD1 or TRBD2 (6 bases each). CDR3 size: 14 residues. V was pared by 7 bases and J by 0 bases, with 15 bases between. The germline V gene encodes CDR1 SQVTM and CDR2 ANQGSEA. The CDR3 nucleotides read TGCAGCGAAGGTTACAGGGACTACCAAGAGACCCAGTACTTC. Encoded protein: CSEGYRDYQETQYF.

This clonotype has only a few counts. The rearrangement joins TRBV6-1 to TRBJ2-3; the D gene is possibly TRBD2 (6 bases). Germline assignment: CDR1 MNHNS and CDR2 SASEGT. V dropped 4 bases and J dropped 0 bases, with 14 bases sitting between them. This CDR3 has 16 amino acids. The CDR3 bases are TGTGCCAGCAGTGGGGACCCTCGGGAGAGCACAGATACGCAGTATTTT. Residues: CASSGDPRESTDTQYF.

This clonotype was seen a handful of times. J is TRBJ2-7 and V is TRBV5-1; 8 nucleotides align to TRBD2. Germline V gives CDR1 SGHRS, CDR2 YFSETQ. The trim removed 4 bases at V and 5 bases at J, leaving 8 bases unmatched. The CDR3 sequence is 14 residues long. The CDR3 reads CASSTGPGGDEQYF. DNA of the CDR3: TGCGCCAGCAGCACTGGACCGGGAGGGGACGAGCAGTACTTC.

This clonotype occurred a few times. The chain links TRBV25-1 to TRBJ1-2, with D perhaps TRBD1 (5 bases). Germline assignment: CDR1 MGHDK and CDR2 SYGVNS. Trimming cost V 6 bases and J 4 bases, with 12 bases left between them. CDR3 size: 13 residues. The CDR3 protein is CASSPTGTYGYTF. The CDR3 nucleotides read TGTGCCAGCAGCCCGACGGGGACCTATGGCTACACCTTC.

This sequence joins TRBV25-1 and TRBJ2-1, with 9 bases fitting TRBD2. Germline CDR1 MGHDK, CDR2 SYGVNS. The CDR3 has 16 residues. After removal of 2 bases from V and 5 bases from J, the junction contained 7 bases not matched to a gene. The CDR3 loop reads CASSERRASGDNEQFF. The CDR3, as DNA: TGTGCCAGCAGTGAAAGGCGGGCTAGCGGGGACAATGAGCAGTTCTTC.

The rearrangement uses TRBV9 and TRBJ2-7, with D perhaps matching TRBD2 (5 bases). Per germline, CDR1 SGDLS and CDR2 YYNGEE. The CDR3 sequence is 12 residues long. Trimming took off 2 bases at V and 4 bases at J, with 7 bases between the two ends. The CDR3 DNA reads TGTGCCAGCAGCGTCGGGGATTACGAGCAGTACTTC. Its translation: CASSVGDYEQYF.